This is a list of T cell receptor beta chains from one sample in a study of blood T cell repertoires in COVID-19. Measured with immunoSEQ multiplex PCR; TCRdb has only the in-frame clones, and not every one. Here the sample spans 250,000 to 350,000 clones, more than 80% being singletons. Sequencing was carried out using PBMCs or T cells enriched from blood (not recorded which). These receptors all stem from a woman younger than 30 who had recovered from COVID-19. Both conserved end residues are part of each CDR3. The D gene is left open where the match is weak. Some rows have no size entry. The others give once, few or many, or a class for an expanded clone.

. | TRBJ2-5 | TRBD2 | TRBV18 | CASSPSETSPIIETQYF | TGTGCCAGCTCACCATCGGAGACTAGCCCGATTATCGAGACCCAGTACTTC
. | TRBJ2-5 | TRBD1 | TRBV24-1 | CATSDTRGPQETQYF | TGTGCCACCAGTGATACTAGGGGGCCCCAAGAGACCCAGTACTTC
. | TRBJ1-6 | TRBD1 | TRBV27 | CASSLSGGNSPLHF | TGTGCCAGCAGCTTATCAGGGGGTAATTCACCCCTCCACTTT
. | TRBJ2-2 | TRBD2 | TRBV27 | CASSSPSGANTGELFF | TGTGCCAGCAGTTCCCCTAGCGGGGCGAACACCGGGGAGCTGTTTTTT
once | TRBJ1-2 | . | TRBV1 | CTSSPGKDRSYGYTF | TGCACCAGCAGCCCAGGAAAAGACAGAAGCTATGGCTACACCTTC
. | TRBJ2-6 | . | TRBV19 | CASSIITGAGANVLTF | TGTGCCAGTAGTATTATTACGGGGGCTGGGGCCAACGTCCTGACTTTC
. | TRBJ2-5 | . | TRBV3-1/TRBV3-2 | CASSQAPGGETQYF | TGTGCCAGCAGCCAAGCCCCCGGGGGAGAGACCCAGTACTTC
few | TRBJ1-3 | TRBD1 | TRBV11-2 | CASKTGAGNTIYF | TGTGCCAGCAAAACAGGGGCGGGAAACACCATATATTTT
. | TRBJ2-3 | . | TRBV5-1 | CASSFGQGADTQYF | TGCGCCAGCAGCTTTGGGCAGGGCGCAGATACGCAGTATTTT
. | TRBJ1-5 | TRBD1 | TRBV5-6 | CASSPGQGGQPQHF | TGTGCCAGCAGCCCGGGACAGGGCGGCCAGCCCCAGCATTTT
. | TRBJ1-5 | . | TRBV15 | CATSRVGGNQPQHF | TGTGCCACCAGCAGAGTGGGGGGGAATCAGCCCCAGCATTTT
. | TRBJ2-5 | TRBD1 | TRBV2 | CASTPDRQGFWETQYF | TGTGCCAGCACTCCAGACAGACAGGGATTTTGGGAGACCCAGTACTTC
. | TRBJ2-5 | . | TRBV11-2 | CASSRTQGLQETQYF | TGTGCCAGCAGTCGGACACAGGGTCTACAAGAGACCCAGTACTTC
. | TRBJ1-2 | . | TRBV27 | CASRELREGGYTF | TGTGCCAGCAGGGAGTTACGGGAGGGGGGCTACACCTTC
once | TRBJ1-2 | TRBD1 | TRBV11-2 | CASSSSTGGNYGYTF | TGTGCCAGCAGTTCCTCGACAGGGGGCAACTATGGCTACACCTTC
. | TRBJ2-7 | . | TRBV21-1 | CASSKTRENRDSSYEQYF | TGTGCCAGCAGCAAAACCCGCGAAAACAGGGACAGCTCCTACGAGCAGTACTTC
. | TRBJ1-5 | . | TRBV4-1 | CASSQDAAGWSNQPQHF | TGCGCCAGCAGCCAAGATGCTGCAGGGTGGAGCAATCAGCCCCAGCATTTT
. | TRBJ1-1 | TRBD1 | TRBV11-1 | CASSLERGLDAFF | TGTGCCAGCAGCTTAGAAAGGGGGCTGGATGCTTTCTTT
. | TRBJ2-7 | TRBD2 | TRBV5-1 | CASSFGGGSYEQYF | TGCGCCAGCAGCTTCGGCGGGGGTTCCTACGAGCAGTACTTC
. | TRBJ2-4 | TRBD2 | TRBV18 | CASSGDRTSGNIQYF | TGTGCCAGCTCTGGGGACCGGACTAGCGGAAACATTCAGTACTTC
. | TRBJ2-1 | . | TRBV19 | CASSPLDRALLDEQFF | TGTGCCAGTAGTCCCCTGGACAGAGCCCTTTTGGATGAGCAGTTCTTC
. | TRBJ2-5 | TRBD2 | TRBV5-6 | CASSLALAGSKETQYF | TGTGCCAGCAGCTTGGCGCTAGCGGGATCGAAAGAGACCCAGTACTTC
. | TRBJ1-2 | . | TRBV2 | CATREVNGYTF | TGTGCCACTCGGGAGGTCAACGGCTACACCTTC
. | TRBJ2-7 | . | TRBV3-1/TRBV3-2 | CASSQEIWSYEQYF | TGTGCCAGCAGCCAAGAGATTTGGAGTTACGAGCAGTACTTC
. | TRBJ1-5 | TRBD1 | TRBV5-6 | CASSLLTGEGNQPQHF | TGTGCCAGCAGCCTACTAACAGGGGAGGGCAATCAGCCCCAGCATTTT
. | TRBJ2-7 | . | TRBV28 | CASSSFAYEQYF | TGTGCCAGCAGTTCCTTTGCCTACGAGCAGTACTTC
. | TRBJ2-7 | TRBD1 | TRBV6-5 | CASSSGTGTYEQYF | TGTGCCAGCAGTTCCGGGACAGGAACCTACGAGCAGTACTTC
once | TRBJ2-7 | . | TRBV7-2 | CASSLGSRGSYEQYF | TGTGCCAGCAGCTTAGGGTCACGGGGCTCCTACGAGCAGTACTTC
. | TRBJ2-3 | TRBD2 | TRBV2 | CASSEHSGGAINTQYF | TGTGCCAGCAGTGAACATAGCGGGGGGGCCATAAATACGCAGTATTTT
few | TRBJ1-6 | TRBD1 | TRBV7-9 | CASSLFGQDSSPLHF | TGTGCCAGCAGCTTATTCGGACAGGACAGTTCACCCCTCCACTTT
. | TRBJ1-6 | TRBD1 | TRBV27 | CASSLRTGASSYNSPLHF | TGTGCCAGCAGTCTACGGACAGGGGCGAGCTCCTATAATTCACCCCTCCACTTT
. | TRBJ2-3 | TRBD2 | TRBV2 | CASSAQRGADTQYF | TGTGCCAGCTCCGCCCAGCGGGGGGCAGATACGCAGTATTTT
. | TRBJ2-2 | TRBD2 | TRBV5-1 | CASSLGMTSGGPASTGELFF | TGCGCCAGCAGCTTAGGCATGACTAGCGGGGGACCAGCGAGCACCGGGGAGCTGTTTTTT
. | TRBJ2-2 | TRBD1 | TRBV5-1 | CASSSGQGSYTGELFF | TGCGCCAGCAGCTCGGGACAGGGGTCCTACACCGGGGAGCTGTTTTTT
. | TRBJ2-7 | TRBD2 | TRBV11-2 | CASSRGLAGVSGEQYF | TGTGCCAGCAGCAGGGGACTAGCGGGGGTATCGGGAGAGCAGTACTTC
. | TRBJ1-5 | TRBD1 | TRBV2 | CASSVGTGFQPQHF | TGTGCCAGCAGTGTAGGGACAGGGTTTCAGCCCCAGCATTTT
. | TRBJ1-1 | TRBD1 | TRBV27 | CASSRTGRPEAFF | TGTGCCAGCAGCCGGACAGGGCGTCCTGAAGCTTTCTTT
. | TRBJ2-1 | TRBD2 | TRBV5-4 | CASSFQASGGYNEQFF | TGTGCCAGCAGCTTTCAAGCCAGCGGGGGATACAATGAGCAGTTCTTC
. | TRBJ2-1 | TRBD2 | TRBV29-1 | CSVGTSGGLSYNEQFF | TGCAGCGTTGGGACTAGCGGGGGCCTTTCCTACAATGAGCAGTTCTTC
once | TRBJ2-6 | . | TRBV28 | CASRLSSGANVLTF | TGTGCCAGCCGCTTGAGCTCTGGGGCCAACGTCCTGACTTTC
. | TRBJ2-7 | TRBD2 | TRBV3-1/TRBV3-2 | CASSQPSGGVYEQYF | TGTGCCAGCAGCCAACCTAGCGGGGGTGTCTACGAGCAGTACTTC
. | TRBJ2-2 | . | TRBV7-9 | CASSLQGDTGELFF | TGTGCCAGCAGCTTACAAGGGGACACCGGGGAGCTGTTTTTT
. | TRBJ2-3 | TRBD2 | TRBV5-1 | CASSLPLGGATDTQYF | TGCGCCAGCAGCTTGCCCCTCGGGGGGGCCACAGATACGCAGTATTTT
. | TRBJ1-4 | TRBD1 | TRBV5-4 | CASSLGGQRVRSEKLFF | TGTGCCAGCAGCTTGGGGGGACAGAGAGTTCGTAGTGAAAAACTGTTTTTT
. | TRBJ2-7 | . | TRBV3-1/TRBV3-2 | CASSQDLDSRYEREQYF | TGTGCCAGCAGCCAAGATCTGGACAGCCGATATGAACGCGAGCAGTACTTC
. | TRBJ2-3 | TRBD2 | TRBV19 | CASSSSSGGYTDTQYF | TGTGCCAGTAGTTCTTCTAGCGGGGGGTACACAGATACGCAGTATTTT
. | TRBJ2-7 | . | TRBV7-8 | CASSRGQTDSYEQYF | TGTGCCAGCAGCCGAGGACAGACTGACTCCTACGAGCAGTACTTC
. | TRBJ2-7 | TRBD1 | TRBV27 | CASSQETGGTSYEQYF | TGTGCCAGCAGTCAAGAGACAGGGGGGACTTCCTACGAGCAGTACTTC
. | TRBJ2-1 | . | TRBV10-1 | CASSAHQGSTPHYNEQFF | TGCGCCAGCAGTGCGCATCAGGGGTCTACTCCCCACTACAATGAGCAGTTCTTC
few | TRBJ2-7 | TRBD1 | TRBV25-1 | CASSDPGQGWEQYF | TGTGCCAGCAGTGACCCCGGACAGGGTTGGGAGCAGTACTTC
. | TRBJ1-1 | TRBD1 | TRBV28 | CASSSGGRAEAFF | TGTGCCAGCAGTTCAGGGGGCAGGGCTGAAGCTTTCTTT
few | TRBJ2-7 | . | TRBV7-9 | CASSRIDGEEQYF | TGTGCCAGCAGCCGTATAGACGGGGAAGAGCAGTACTTC
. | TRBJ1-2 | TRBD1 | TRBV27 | CASRGTGGWGGYTF | TGTGCCAGCAGAGGGACAGGGGGCTGGGGTGGCTACACCTTC
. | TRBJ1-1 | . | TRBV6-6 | CASSPLIRGAVNTEAFF | TGTGCCAGCAGTCCTCTAATCAGGGGCGCCGTGAACACTGAAGCTTTCTTT
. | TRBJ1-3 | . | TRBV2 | CASSGRAFKISGNTIYF | TGTGCCAGCAGTGGTAGAGCCTTCAAAATCTCTGGAAACACCATATATTTT